The 2 T cell receptor beta chains listed next were all sequenced from one sample in a study of cytomegalovirus exposure and HLA in healthy donors. Amplification used 60 Vbeta primers and 13 Jbeta primers. Libraries were prepared by immunoSEQ multiplex PCR; TCRdb keeps only in-frame clonotypes and omits some of them. Here the sample spans roughly 230,000 clones, over 90% being singletons. The sequencing sample was made of PBMCs. The source is a girl aged 2 to 10 in good health and CMV-seronegative.

The chain joins TRBV15 to TRBJ2-3; 7 nucleotides line up with TRBD2. Losses at the gene ends were 4 bases for V and 6 bases for J; bases not matched to a gene: 10. Germline CDR1 is LNHNV and CDR2 is YYDKDF (reference sequence). The CDR3 loop spans 15 amino acids. The CDR3 is CATSKAPGGRDTQYF. Here the CDR3 DNA reads TGTGCCACCAGCAAAGCCCCGGGGGGAAGGGATACGCAGTATTTT.

The chain couples TRBV10-3 to TRBJ1-1; D is perhaps TRBD1 (5 bases). V lost 10 bases and J 3 bases, leaving 15 bases between the germline ends. The CDR3 consists of 13 residues. In germline, CDR1 is ENHRY, CDR2 SYGVKD. The CDR3 sequence: CATTGGGDTEAFF. For the CDR3, the DNA is TGTGCCACCACCGGTGGGGGGGACACTGAAGCTTTCTTT.